This T cell receptor (beta chain) emerged from a study of beta chain features in type 1 diabetes. Isolation of CD4+ naive, central memory, regulatory and stem cell-like memory cells was achieved by sorting via CD45RO/CCR7/CD25/CD127/CD95/CD27. All sorted populations exceeded 98% purity. TCRB transcripts that were expressed got sequenced, as all of the isolated RNA had been reverse transcribed. Method: immunoSEQ multiplex PCR; TCRdb's copy keeps in-frame clones and lacks some. The data contain under 50,000 clones, over 60% of them singletons. The germline V gene has CDR1 SGHNT and CDR2 YYREEE (reference sequence). The CDR3 is made up of 11 amino acids. Trimming took off 5 bases at V and 3 bases at J, with 3 bases between the two ends. This clone was recorded a few times. The antigen is not known. Whole-study results and caveats: Patients with Type 1 diabetes showed moderately but significantly shorter TCRB CDR3s in all four CD4+ subsets. More deletions and fewer insertions at VDJ junctions were found in patients with type 1 diabetes.

Material: Tregs from blood. V gene TRBV5-4 combines with J gene TRBJ2-1; D remains unclear. This receptor was identified in a woman aged 18-35 years with type 1 diabetes. The chain's CDR3 is CASSLYNEQFF. The CDR3, as DNA: TGTGCCAGCAGTCTCTACAATGAGCAGTTCTTC.